This TCR beta chain was sequenced during a study of chemoradiotherapy in HPV16-positive cancers. Study-level findings and limits: Non-HPV-specific T cells did not expand in tumors during treatment, whereas candidate HPV-specific clones and E7-related motifs did.

With regard to this clone: Its antigen remains unknown.

Repertoires were sampled repeatedly during chemoradiotherapy. Clones were sequenced by immunoSEQ multiplex PCR, and TCRdb holds only the in-frame ones, with some missing. The sample lists several thousand clones, around 84% occurring once. The CDR3 is 12 residues long. Germline V gene sequence: CDR1 MDHEN, CDR2 SYDVKM. V was shortened by 1 base and J by 6 bases, with 4 bases between the two germline ends. The V gene is TRBV28, the J gene TRBJ2-1; D not certain. The receptor comes from a human donor with HPV-associated anogenital cancer. Sampling was carried out from a patient who underwent chemoradiotherapy. In nucleotides, the CDR3 is TGTGCCAGCAGTTTATTTATCAATGAGCAGTTCTTC. Protein product: CASSLFINEQFF. Full variable domain (remainder filled in from reference TRBV28 and TRBJ2-1): DVKVTQSSRYLVKRTGEKVFLECVQDMDHENMFWYRQDPGLGLRLIYFSYDVKMKEKGDIPEGYSVSREKKERFSLILESASTNQTSMYLCASSLFINEQFFGPGTRLTVL.